Included here is one T cell receptor beta chain sequence, with context. The source of the sample is a study of Ad26.COV2.S vaccination and SARS-CoV-2 variants. Between the trimmed V and J ends, which lost 3 bases and 3 bases, there was a span of 23 bases. The CDR3 runs to 18 residues. The V gene's germline CDR1 is MNHEY and CDR2 SMNVEV (reference sequence). The sample's treatment: 15 to 20 received Ad26.COV2.S at low or high dose, single or two shots; 5 received placebo; per-sample allocation not given. Day 63 after the first vaccine or placebo injection was the time point for sampling. Assay used: immunoSEQ multiplex PCR; TCRdb lists only in-frame clones, some missing. The sample yields more than 300,000 clones, about 86% seen once.

The starting material was peripheral blood, obtained in a trial of Ad26.COV2.S vaccine versus placebo. The receptor was derived from a person aged 18-60 years who received the Ad26.COV2.S COVID-19 vaccine or a placebo. The V gene is TRBV27, the J gene TRBJ2-5; weak D call: TRBD1 (5 bases). CDR3 sequence reads: CASSFRSQGIGVEETQYF. The CDR3 nucleotides are TGTGCCAGCAGTTTTCGGAGCCAGGGCATAGGGGTTGAAGAGACCCAGTACTTC.